This note documents a single T cell receptor (beta chain) sequence. What it binds is unknown. This entry comes from a study of blood T cells in healthy people across ages. Study-level results: More naive CD4+ cells and higher diversity were found in long-lived than in aged donors.

The CDR3 totals 14 residues. J gave up 7 bases and V 4 bases, and 7 bases lay outside the gene matches. Germline CDR1 reads SGHRS; CDR2 reads YFSETQ. Using a J-beta primer mix together with a sample-barcoded 5' primer, a second PCR was run for about 6 to 11 cycles. In TCRdb, the 5' RACE reads were re-called with MiXCR into one record per CDR3 protein. Among fewer than 1,200,000 distinct CDR3 sequences listed, less than 25% were seen once. The same specimen was also included in a second study, on T cells of mothers and their children. That work contributes: The donors comprised six children and their three healthy Caucasian mothers. There were no persistent microchimeric T cell clones detected.

Sequencing was carried out using blood. The chain carries TRBV5-1 and TRBJ2-7, with 11 bases identical to TRBD1. The source of this sequence is a girl aged 2 to 9 in good health. The CDR3 DNA sequence: TGCGCCAGCAGCATTACCGGGACAGGGGGTGAGCAGTACTTC. Its protein product is CASSITGTGGEQYF.